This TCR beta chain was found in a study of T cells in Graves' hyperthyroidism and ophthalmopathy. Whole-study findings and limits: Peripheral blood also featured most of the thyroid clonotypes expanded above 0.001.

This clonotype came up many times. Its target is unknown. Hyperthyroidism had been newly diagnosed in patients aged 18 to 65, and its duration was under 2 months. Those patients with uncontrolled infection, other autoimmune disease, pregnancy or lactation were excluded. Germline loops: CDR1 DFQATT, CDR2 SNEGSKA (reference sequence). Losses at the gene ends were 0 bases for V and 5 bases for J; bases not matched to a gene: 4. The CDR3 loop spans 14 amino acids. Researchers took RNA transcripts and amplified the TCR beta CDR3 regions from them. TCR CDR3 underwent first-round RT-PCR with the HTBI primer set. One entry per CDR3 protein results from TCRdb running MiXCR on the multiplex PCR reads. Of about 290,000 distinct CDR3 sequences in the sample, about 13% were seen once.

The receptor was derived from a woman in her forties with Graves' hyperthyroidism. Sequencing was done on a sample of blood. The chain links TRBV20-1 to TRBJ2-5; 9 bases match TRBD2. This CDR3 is CSARDERGAETQYF. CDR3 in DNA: TGCAGTGCTAGAGACGAGCGGGGGGCGGAGACCCAGTACTTC.